The T cell receptor (beta chain) described here comes from a study of T cell changes during pregnancy in multiple sclerosis. The CDR3 totals 15 residues. CDR1 is LNHDA and CDR2 is SQIVND in the germline V gene (reference sequence). Unmatched junction bases numbered 5, after V lost 2 bases and J lost 9 bases. Generated by immunoSEQ multiplex PCR, the TCRdb table keeps only in-frame clones and is missing some. This table holds approximately 110,000 clones, 91% found once. Specimen: peripheral blood, collected after pregnancy. The J gene is TRBJ2-1, the V gene TRBV19; TRBD2 agrees at 12 bases. The sequence was obtained from a female donor with multiple sclerosis, enrolled in a pregnancy study. CDR3: CASSILAGGPSEQFF. The CDR3, as DNA: TGTGCCAGTAGTATACTAGCGGGGGGGCCGAGTGAGCAGTTCTTC.